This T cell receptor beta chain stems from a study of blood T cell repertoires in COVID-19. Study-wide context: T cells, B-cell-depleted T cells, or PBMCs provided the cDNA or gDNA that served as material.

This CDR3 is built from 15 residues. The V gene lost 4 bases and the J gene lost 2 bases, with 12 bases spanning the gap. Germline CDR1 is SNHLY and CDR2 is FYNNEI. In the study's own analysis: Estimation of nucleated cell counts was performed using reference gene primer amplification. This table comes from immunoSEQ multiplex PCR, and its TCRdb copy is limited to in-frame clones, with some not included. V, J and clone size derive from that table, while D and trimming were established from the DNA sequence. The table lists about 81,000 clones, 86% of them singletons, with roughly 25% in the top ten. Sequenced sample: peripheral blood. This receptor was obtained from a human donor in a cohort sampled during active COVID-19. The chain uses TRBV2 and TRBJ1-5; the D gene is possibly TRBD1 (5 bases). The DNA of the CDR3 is TGTGCCAGCAGTGGGGCGGGGGGAGGCAATCAGCCCCAGCATTTT. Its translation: CASSGAGGGNQPQHF.